These 12 T cell receptor beta chains came from one sample sequenced in a study of regulatory T cells in long-lasting Graves disease. Time point defined: persistent/refractory GD, antithyroid drugs over 5 years with positive TRAb. After RNA was extracted from PBMCs, the TCR library was made from it. Arm-PCR of CDR3 regions and iRepertoire HTBI primers were the basis on which TCR beta libraries were built. A single record per CDR3 protein comes from TCRdb applying MiXCR to the multiplex PCR reads. The sample consists of about 660,000 distinct CDR3 sequences, 25% to 35% of them appearing once. The starting material was peripheral blood mononuclear cells (PBMCs), obtained when the disease was refractory, from a patient treated with antithyroid drugs. Every receptor here comes from a female donor with Graves disease.

This chain uses TRBV29-1 with TRBJ1-2; the match to TRBD1 covers 7 bases. V lost 7 bases, J lost 4 bases, and 6 bases stayed unmatched. The germline CDR1 and CDR2 sequences are SQVTM and ANQGSEA. CDR3 size: 12 residues. The CDR3 loop is CSGGKGAYGYTF. The CDR3 DNA is TGCAGCGGGGGGAAGGGGGCCTATGGCTACACCTTC. The variable domain in full, with the rest retrieved from reference TRBV29-1 and TRBJ1-2, is SAVISQKPSRDICQRGTSLTIQCQVDSQVTMMFWYRQQPGQSLTLIATANQGSEATYESGFVIDKFPISRPNLTFSTLTVSNMSPEDSSIYLCSGGKGAYGYTFGSGTRLTVV.

In its sample, this clonotype was seen once. A much larger clone differs by one base, so this may be a read error. The V and J genes are TRBV6-1 and TRBJ1-4; D gene uncertain. CDR1 and CDR2 from the germline V gene are MNHNS and SASEGT. V lost 6 bases to trimming and J lost 1 base, with 12 bases between them. The CDR3 sequence is 15 residues long. The CDR3 DNA reads as TGTGCCAGCAGCCCCGGACGGTTAACTAATGAAAAACTGTTTTTT. Translating it yields CASSPGRLTNEKLFF.

This clonotype was seen many times. V usage is TRBV2 and J usage is TRBJ1-1; TRBD1 matches 7 bases. The V gene's germline CDR1 is SNHLY and CDR2 FYNNEI. This CDR3 comprises 16 residues. Trimming removed 5 bases from V and 0 bases from J; junction bases left unmatched: 9. The CDR3 region is CASSRDSGLMNTEAFF. The CDR3 DNA sequence: TGTGCCAGCAGTAGGGACAGCGGATTAATGAACACTGAAGCTTTCTTT.

This chain links TRBV5-1 with TRBJ2-4; 11 bases are a match to TRBD2. The germline V gene has CDR1 SGHRS and CDR2 YFSETQ. This CDR3 contains 17 residues. V was pared by 3 bases and J by 3 bases, with 8 bases of the junction left unmatched. The CDR3 bases are TGCGCCAGCAGCTATGGACTAGCGGGTTACGACAAAAACATTCAGTACTTC. The encoded protein is CASSYGLAGYDKNIQYF.

This clonotype was seen ten or more times. The V call is TRBV7-9, the J call TRBJ2-5, with unresolved D. The CDR3 contains 13 residues. Germline lookup yields CDR1 SEHNR and CDR2 FQNEAQ (reference sequence). V was pared by 4 bases and J by 5 bases, with 11 bases between. For the CDR3, the DNA is TGTGCCAGCAGCTCCTTCTCGGAGGAGACCCAGTACTTC. It translates to CASSSFSEETQYF.

Ten or more counts support this clonotype. The chain employs TRBV6-5 and TRBJ1-1; D is perhaps TRBD1 (5 bases). The CDR3 length is 14 residues. V lost 2 bases, J lost 5 bases, and 12 bases lay in between. Germline CDR1 MNHEY, CDR2 SVGAGI. CDR3 DNA sequence: TGTGCCAGCAGTTACGGCAGGGAGAAGACTGAAGCTTTCTTT. Encoded protein: CASSYGREKTEAFF.

A few counts support this clonotype. V is TRBV5-1 and J is TRBJ2-2, with D perhaps given as TRBD1 or TRBD2 (6 bases each). Germline V lookup: CDR1 SGHRS, CDR2 YFSETQ. This CDR3 is built from 19 residues. Between the trimmed V and J ends, which lost 1 base and 0 bases, there was a span of 19 bases. In DNA form, the CDR3 reads TGCGCCAGCAGCTTGACCTCTAAAGTGGGGGGCACGAACACCGGGGAGCTGTTTTTT. Residues: CASSLTSKVGGTNTGELFF. The variable domain in full, completed from reference TRBV5-1 and TRBJ2-2, reads KAGVTQTPRYLIKTRGQQVTLSCSPISGHRSVSWYQQTPGQGLQFLFEYFSETQRNKGNFPGRFSGRQFSNSRSEMNVSTLELGDSALYLCASSLTSKVGGTNTGELFFGEGSRLTVL.

The gene calls are TRBV7-2 and TRBJ1-5; 8 bases match TRBD1. The CDR3 contains 16 residues. The V gene end was trimmed by 5 bases and the J gene end by 5 bases; junction bases not matched to a gene: 11. In germline, CDR1 is SGHTA, CDR2 FQGNSA. The CDR3 here is CASSQLLDRVDQPQHF. Written as DNA, the CDR3 is TGTGCCAGCAGCCAGCTACTGGACAGGGTGGATCAGCCCCAGCATTTT.

The sample holds a few counts of this clonotype. The chain is built from TRBV20-1 and TRBJ2-7; D possibly corresponds to TRBD2 (5 bases). CDR1 is DFQATT, CDR2 SNEGSKA, per germline (reference sequence). V was shortened by 5 bases and J by 4 bases, with 12 bases between the two germline ends. The CDR3 has 12 residues. The CDR3 DNA follows: TGCAGTGCTGAGGACGGGGTATACGAGCAGTACTTC. Translation: CSAEDGVYEQYF.

DNA for the CDR3: TGTGCCAGCAGCGTCTCGTCCGGTAGGACAGGGGGAGAAGCTTTCTTT. This gives the protein CASSVSSGRTGGEAFF. This chain connects TRBV9 to TRBJ1-1, with 10 bases identical to TRBD1. Germline assignment: CDR1 SGDLS and CDR2 YYNGEE. V gave up 2 bases and J gave up 8 bases; unmatched junction bases: 12. This CDR3 has 16 residues.

CDR3 loop: CASSLVYNNSPLHF. CDR3 sequence (DNA): TGTGCCAGCAGCTTAGTGTACAATAATTCACCCCTCCACTTT. The chain employs TRBV7-9 and TRBJ1-6; D unresolved. V dropped 1 base and J dropped 5 bases, with 6 bases sitting between them. Germline V gene lookup returns CDR1 SEHNR and CDR2 FQNEAQ (reference sequence). The CDR3 has 14 residues.

This clonotype showed up many times. The rearrangement links TRBV28 to TRBJ1-6, with 9 bases aligning to TRBD1. With V trimmed by 6 bases and J by 7 bases, 7 bases remained unmatched. This CDR3 is built from 15 residues. Per the germline V gene, CDR1 is MDHEN and CDR2 is SYDVKM. This CDR3 is CASSLGTGPNSPLHF. DNA for the CDR3: TGTGCCAGCAGCTTAGGGACAGGGCCAAATTCACCCCTCCACTTT.